This T cell receptor beta chain is from a study of molecular identifiers for immune sequencing clone quantification. Study-wide results and limits: Clones above 20 RNA copies held over 99% of effector molecules, under 1% in naive cells.

This clonotype was picked up a small number of times. The antigen is undetermined. Trimming stripped 3 bases from V and 2 bases from J, with 10 bases between. The CDR3 has 15 residues. In the sort, naive CD8 T cells were defined as CD8+CD4-CCR7+CD45RA+. Methods described previously, with TCR primers listed, were used for bulk TCR libraries. TCRdb redid the calling of the PCR reads with MiXCR, one entry per CDR3 protein. The data hold over 300,000 distinct CDR3 sequences, with 24% observed a single time. The clonotype was recovered from a human donor in good health. Some libraries in this study had Jurkat cell RNA spiked in. The sequencing sample was made of naive CD8+ T cells from blood, with Jurkat cell RNA spiked in. Sample subset: FACS-sorted CD8+CD4-CCR7+CD45RA+ naive T cells. This rearrangement joins TRBV12-3 or TRBV12-4 to TRBJ2-2; D is undetermined. In DNA form, the CDR3 reads TGTGCCAGCAGTTTTCCGGACCGTAACACCGGGGAGCTGTTTTTT. It specifies CASSFPDRNTGELFF.